This TCR beta chain was identified in a study of cytomegalovirus exposure and HLA in healthy donors. The table came from immunoSEQ multiplex PCR; TCRdb's copy has only in-frame clones and leaves some out. Of tens of thousands of clones listed, around 95% were seen once; the top ten hold over 2%. General study findings and limits: The study flagged some 170 TCR beta chains as cytomegalovirus-associated.

Germline lookup yields CDR1 MNHNY and CDR2 SVGAGI (reference sequence). The CDR3 consists of 15 residues. Unmatched junction bases numbered 9, after V lost 7 bases and J lost 7 bases. Notes on this clone: Its antigen is not known.

The V call is TRBV6-6, the J call TRBJ1-6; TRBD1 agrees at 8 bases. The sample consisted of PBMCs. This TCR was recovered from a man aged 18 to 30 in good health and CMV-seronegative. The CDR3 reads CASTQTTGANSPLHF. The CDR3 DNA reads TGTGCCAGCACCCAAACGACAGGGGCGAATTCACCCCTCCACTTT.